This TCR beta chain was recorded in a study of blood T cell repertoires in COVID-19. Across the study: T cells, B-cell-depleted T cells, or PBMCs supplied cDNA or gDNA.

Profiled with immunoSEQ multiplex PCR; TCRdb holds only in-frame clones, not every one. This sample has approximately 180,000 clones, with approximately 87% found just once. This sequence was found in a woman in her 70s with COVID-19, enrolled during active disease. The sequenced material came from peripheral blood.

CDR3 DNA: TGTGCCAGCCGCCCGACTAGCGGGAGTTTCAGTACAGATACGCAGTATTTT. Protein product: CASRPTSGSFSTDTQYF. The chain links TRBV5-4 to TRBJ2-3; TRBD2 aligns across 12 bases. The germline CDR1 and CDR2 sequences are SGHNT and YYREEE (reference sequence). The CDR3 runs to 17 residues. V was pared by 7 bases and J by 3 bases, with 12 bases of the junction left unmatched.